These 10 T cell receptor beta chains share one sample of origin, sequenced in a study of T cells in Graves' hyperthyroidism and ophthalmopathy. What was amplified from RNA transcripts were TCR beta CDR3 regions. HTBI primers were the set used in a first-round RT-PCR of the TCR CDR3. TCRdb reprocessed the multiplex PCR reads with MiXCR, giving one entry per CDR3 protein. This table holds 250,000 or so distinct CDR3 sequences, roughly 15% found once. Sequencing was carried out using blood. These receptors all come from a woman aged 45-60 years with Graves' hyperthyroidism that later progressed to Graves' ophthalmopathy.

This clonotype showed up many times. The CDR3 region is CSAGGWNLQTSAQYF. The DNA for the CDR3 is TGCAGTGCAGGAGGATGGAACTTGCAGACGTCGGCCCAGTACTTC. This sequence joins TRBV20-1 and TRBJ2-5; a weak D match, TRBD2 (5 bases). The CDR3 totals 15 residues. Germline values: CDR1 DFQATT, CDR2 SNEGSKA (reference sequence). V was pared by 6 bases and J by 9 bases, with 26 bases between.

In this sample, this clonotype turned up many times. The rearrangement uses TRBV2 and TRBJ2-2; no reliable D call. CDR1 and CDR2 (germline): SNHLY, FYNNEI. This CDR3 is 13 amino acids long. The V end was cut by 4 bases, the J end by 4 bases, with 7 bases between. The DNA for the CDR3 is TGTGCCAGCAGTGGCTCCCGCACCGGGGAGCTGTTTTTT. Its protein is CASSGSRTGELFF.

This clonotype was found many times. The rearrangement links TRBV27 to TRBJ2-5, with D maybe TRBD2 (6 bases). The CDR3 is 16 residues long. V was trimmed by 2 bases and J by 4 bases, leaving 17 bases between them. The germline CDR1 and CDR2 sequences are MNHEY and SMNVEV (reference sequence). In nucleotides, the CDR3 is TGTGCCAGCAGTTTAAGAATCGGGGGAGGAGGAGAGACCCAGTACTTC. Translating it yields CASSLRIGGGGETQYF.

At least ten counts were recorded for this clonotype. The chain joins TRBV27 to TRBJ2-7; no clear D gene. The CDR3 extends over 14 amino acids. Germline CDR1 reads MNHEY; CDR2 reads SMNVEV (reference sequence). V was shortened by 5 bases and J by 0 bases, with 11 bases between the two germline ends. The CDR3 DNA reads as TGTGCCAGCAGTACCGTGGGCCGCTCCTACGAGCAGTACTTC. It specifies CASSTVGRSYEQYF.

Only a few counts were recorded for this clonotype. The chain links TRBV9 to TRBJ2-7; D is ambiguous. V was trimmed by 4 bases and J by 4 bases, leaving 15 bases between them. This CDR3 comprises 14 residues. Per germline, CDR1 SGDLS and CDR2 YYNGEE. Here the CDR3 reads CASSPYRSPYEQYF. In nucleotides, the CDR3 is TGTGCCAGCAGCCCGTACCGGAGCCCTTACGAGCAGTACTTC.

Ten or more counts support this clonotype. V and J are TRBV30 and TRBJ1-2; a weak D match, TRBD1 (5 bases). CDR1 GTSNPN and CDR2 SVGIG come from the germline V gene (reference sequence). The CDR3 extends over 14 amino acids. V was trimmed by 1 base and J by 8 bases, leaving 17 bases between them. The CDR3 nucleotides read TGTGCCTGGAGTGCTGTATGGGGACGACGCGGCTACACCTTC. It translates to CAWSAVWGRRGYTF.

This clonotype was seen ten or more times. The CDR3 sequence is CASKRGAAIDSNQPQHF. As DNA, the CDR3 is TGTGCCAGCAAAAGAGGGGCGGCAATTGATAGCAATCAGCCCCAGCATTTT. The chain has TRBV6-1 and TRBJ1-5, with a weak D call TRBD1 (5 bases). CDR1 is MNHNS, CDR2 SASEGT, per germline. V was trimmed by 7 bases and J by 0 bases, leaving 19 bases between them. This CDR3 is built from 17 residues.

This chain joins TRBV5-6 and TRBJ2-5; D possibly corresponds to TRBD2 (6 bases). V was trimmed by 3 bases and J by 4 bases, leaving 13 bases between them. Per germline, CDR1 SGHDT and CDR2 YYEEEE. The CDR3 extends over 14 amino acids. Here the CDR3 DNA reads TGTGCCAGCAGCTCTCCTCGGGGGATAGAGACCCAGTACTTC. Protein product: CASSSPRGIETQYF.

In this sample, this clonotype turned up many times. The chain is built from TRBV10-3 and TRBJ2-2; TRBD2 is a possible D gene (6 bases). This CDR3 has 18 residues. Germline-derived CDR1 and CDR2 are ENHRY and SYGVKD. The V end was cut by 3 bases, the J end by 4 bases, with 21 bases between. The CDR3 sequence: CAISELSGAKGGTGELFF. For the CDR3, the DNA is TGTGCCATCAGTGAATTATCCGGGGCGAAGGGAGGCACCGGGGAGCTGTTTTTT.

Concerning this clonotype itself: One end of the junction varies from germline; a read error may be responsible. This chain links TRBV7-9 with TRBJ1-6; D not certain. The CDR3 extends over 13 amino acids. Germline CDR1 and CDR2: SEHNR and FQNEAQ (reference sequence). The CDR3 loop is CASSPDRRSPPHF. The CDR3 DNA reads as TGTGCCAGCAGCCCAGACCGACGATCACCCCCCCACTTT.